The count of the clone carrying this TCR beta chain is one. Its cognate antigen is unknown. A much larger clone lies one base from this, so it may be a read error. CDR3 length: 13 amino acids. Trimming stripped 6 bases from V and 0 bases from J, with 7 bases between. CDR1 MNHEY and CDR2 SMNVEV come from the germline V gene (reference sequence). MiXCR, applied by TCRdb to the 5' RACE reads, yields one record per CDR3 protein. Of approximately 250,000 distinct CDR3 sequences in the sample, 20% to 30% are singletons; the top ten hold less than 0.75%. This sample is part of a study of CD8 T cells in ankylosing spondylitis. Study results and caveats: Disease-linked clones reportedly showed significant enrichment in matched ankylosing spondylitis synovial fluid. A motif in TCR beta, a set of roughly eight highly homologous variants, appeared characteristic of ankylosing spondylitis blood. A subset of motif variants has previously been described in the synovial fluid and blood of reactive arthritis.

The sequenced sample was blood, either unsorted or a sorted T cell fraction (not recorded which). This receptor was identified in a male donor with ankylosing spondylitis or in good health (not recorded which). The chain recombines TRBV27 with TRBJ2-3; D ambiguous. The DNA of the CDR3 is TGTGCCAGCAGATTAAGGAGCACAGATACGCAGTATTTT. Protein product: CASRLRSTDTQYF.